This TCR beta chain was sequenced in a study of response to subunit inactivated influenza vaccine. Study conclusions and caveats: Each seasonal flu vaccination may recruit only limited new T cells, authors suggested.

TCRdb called the RT-PCR reads again in MiXCR, with one record for every CDR3 protein. The data contain 630,000 or so distinct CDR3 sequences, 15% to 18% of them singletons. Trimming took 2 bases from V and 10 from J, leaving 9 bases between them. The CDR3 is 12 amino acids. The V gene's germline CDR1 is MGHDK and CDR2 SYGVNS. To note about this clonotype: The antigen is unknown.

The TCR was taken from a man aged 45 to 65 who received an inactivated influenza vaccine. Source: PBMCs from blood, taken approximately 13 days after vaccination. This chain connects TRBV25-1 to TRBJ2-1; TRBD1 is a possible D gene (6 bases). In nucleotides, the CDR3 is TGTGCCAGCAGTGAACTAGGGGGAGAGCAGTTCTTC. Protein: CASSELGGEQFF.